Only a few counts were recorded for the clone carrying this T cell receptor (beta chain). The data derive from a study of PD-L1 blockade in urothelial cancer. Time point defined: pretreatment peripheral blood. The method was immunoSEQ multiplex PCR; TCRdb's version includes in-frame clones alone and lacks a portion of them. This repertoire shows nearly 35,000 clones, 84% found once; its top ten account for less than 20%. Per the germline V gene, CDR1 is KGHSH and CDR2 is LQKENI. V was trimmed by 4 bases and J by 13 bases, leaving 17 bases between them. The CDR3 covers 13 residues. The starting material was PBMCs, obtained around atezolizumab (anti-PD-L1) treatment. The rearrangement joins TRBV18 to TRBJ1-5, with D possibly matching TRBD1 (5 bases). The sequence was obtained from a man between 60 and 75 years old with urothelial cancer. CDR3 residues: CASSLDGAEKQHF. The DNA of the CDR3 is TGTGCCAGCTCACTGGATGGGGCAGAGAAACAGCATTTT.